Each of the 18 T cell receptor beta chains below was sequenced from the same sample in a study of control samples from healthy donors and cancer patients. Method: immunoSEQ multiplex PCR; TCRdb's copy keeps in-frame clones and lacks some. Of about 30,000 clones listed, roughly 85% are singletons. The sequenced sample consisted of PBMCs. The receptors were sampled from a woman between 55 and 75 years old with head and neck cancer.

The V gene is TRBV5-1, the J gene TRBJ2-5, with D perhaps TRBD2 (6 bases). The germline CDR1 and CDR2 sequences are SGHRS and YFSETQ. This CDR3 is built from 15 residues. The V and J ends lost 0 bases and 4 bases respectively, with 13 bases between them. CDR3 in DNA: TGCGCCAGCAGCTTGGGGTCGGGAGTTGGAGAGACCCAGTACTTC. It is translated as CASSLGSGVGETQYF.

The CDR3 loop reads CASSPHGQIYGYTF. The DNA for the CDR3 is TGTGCCAGCAGCCCCCATGGACAGATCTATGGCTACACCTTC. The gene calls are TRBV5-4 and TRBJ1-2; a possible D gene is TRBD1 (6 bases). This CDR3 is 14 amino acids long. Germline V lookup: CDR1 SGHNT, CDR2 YYREEE (reference sequence). V was cut by 4 bases and J by 4 bases, with 14 bases left in between.

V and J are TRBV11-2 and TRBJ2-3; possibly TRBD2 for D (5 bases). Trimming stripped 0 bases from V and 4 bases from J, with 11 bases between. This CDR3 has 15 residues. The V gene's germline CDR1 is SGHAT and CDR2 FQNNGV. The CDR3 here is CASSLDPGTADTQYF. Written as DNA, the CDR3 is TGTGCCAGCAGCTTAGATCCGGGAACCGCAGATACGCAGTATTTT.

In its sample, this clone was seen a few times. The CDR3 DNA reads TGTGCCAGCAGCTTCCGGGACACCCACTACAATGAGCAGTTCTTC. Translation: CASSFRDTHYNEQFF. This chain joins TRBV5-8 and TRBJ2-1; D possibly corresponds to TRBD1 (6 bases). The CDR3 loop spans 15 amino acids. Trimming removed 2 bases at V and 3 bases at J, with 12 bases between. Germline values: CDR1 SGHTS, CDR2 YDEGEE.

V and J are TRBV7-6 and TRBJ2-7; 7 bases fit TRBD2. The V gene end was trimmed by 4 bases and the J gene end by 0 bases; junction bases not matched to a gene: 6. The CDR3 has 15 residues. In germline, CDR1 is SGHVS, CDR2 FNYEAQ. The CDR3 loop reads CASSSSSGDSYEQYF. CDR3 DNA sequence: TGTGCCAGCAGCTCCTCTAGCGGAGACTCCTACGAGCAGTACTTC.

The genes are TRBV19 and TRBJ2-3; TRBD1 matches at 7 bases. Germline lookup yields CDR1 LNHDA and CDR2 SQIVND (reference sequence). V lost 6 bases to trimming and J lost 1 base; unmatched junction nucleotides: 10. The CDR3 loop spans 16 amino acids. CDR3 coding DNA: TGTGCCAGTAGCCACAACAGGGGACCCCGCACAGATACGCAGTATTTT. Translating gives CASSHNRGPRTDTQYF.

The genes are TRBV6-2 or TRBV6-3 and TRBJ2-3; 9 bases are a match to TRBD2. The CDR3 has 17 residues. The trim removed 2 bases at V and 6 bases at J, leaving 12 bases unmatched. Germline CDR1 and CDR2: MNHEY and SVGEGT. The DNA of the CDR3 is TGTGCCAGCAGTTACCCTACCGACGGACTAGCGTTTGATACGCAGTATTTT. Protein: CASSYPTDGLAFDTQYF.

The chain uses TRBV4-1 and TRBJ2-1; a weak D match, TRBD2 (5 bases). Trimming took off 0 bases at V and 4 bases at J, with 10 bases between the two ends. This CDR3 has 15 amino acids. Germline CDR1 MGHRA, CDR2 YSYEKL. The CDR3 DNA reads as TGCGCCAGCAGCCAAGATAGGACTCCTTACAATGAGCAGTTCTTC. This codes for CASSQDRTPYNEQFF.

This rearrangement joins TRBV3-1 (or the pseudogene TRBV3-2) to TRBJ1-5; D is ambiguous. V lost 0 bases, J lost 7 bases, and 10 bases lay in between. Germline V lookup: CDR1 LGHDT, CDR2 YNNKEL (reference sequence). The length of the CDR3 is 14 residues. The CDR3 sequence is CASSQEGYGQPQHF. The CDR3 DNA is TGTGCCAGCAGCCAAGAGGGGTACGGGCAGCCCCAGCATTTT.

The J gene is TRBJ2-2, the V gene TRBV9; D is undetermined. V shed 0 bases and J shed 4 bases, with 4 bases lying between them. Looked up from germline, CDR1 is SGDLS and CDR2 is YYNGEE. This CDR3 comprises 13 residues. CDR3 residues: CASSVVGTGELFF. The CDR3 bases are TGTGCCAGCAGCGTAGTAGGCACCGGGGAGCTGTTTTTT. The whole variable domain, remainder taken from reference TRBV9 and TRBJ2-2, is DSGVTQTPKHLITATGQRVTLRCSPRSGDLSVYWYQQSLDQGLQFLIQYYNGEERAKGNILERFSAQQFPDLHSELNLSSLELGDSALYFCASSVVGTGELFFGEGSRLTVL.

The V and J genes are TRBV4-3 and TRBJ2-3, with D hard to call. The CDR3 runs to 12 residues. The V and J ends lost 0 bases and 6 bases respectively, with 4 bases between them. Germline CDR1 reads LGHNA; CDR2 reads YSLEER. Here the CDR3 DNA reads TGCGCCAGCAGCCAAGAGGGTGATACGCAGTATTTT. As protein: CASSQEGDTQYF.

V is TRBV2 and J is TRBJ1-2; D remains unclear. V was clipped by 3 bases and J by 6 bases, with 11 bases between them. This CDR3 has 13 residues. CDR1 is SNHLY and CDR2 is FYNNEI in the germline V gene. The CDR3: CASSDGDSDGYTF. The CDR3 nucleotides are TGTGCCAGCAGTGACGGGGATTCGGATGGCTACACCTTC.

The CDR3, as DNA: TGTGCCAGCAGCCAAGATTTCGCAGGCTTCTATGGCTACACCTTC. It encodes CASSQDFAGFYGYTF. V and J are TRBV4-2 and TRBJ1-2; D unclear. Germline CDR1 LGHNA, CDR2 YNFKEQ. V lost 0 bases to trimming and J lost 4 bases, with 12 bases between them. The CDR3 runs 15 residues.

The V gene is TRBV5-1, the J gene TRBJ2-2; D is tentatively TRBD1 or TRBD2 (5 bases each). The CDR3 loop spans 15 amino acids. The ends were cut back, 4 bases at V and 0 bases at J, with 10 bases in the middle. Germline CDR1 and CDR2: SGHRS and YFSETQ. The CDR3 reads CASSPGPTNTGELFF. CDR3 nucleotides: TGCGCCAGCAGCCCGGGACCGACGAACACCGGGGAGCTGTTTTTT. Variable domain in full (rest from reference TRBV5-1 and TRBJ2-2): KAGVTQTPRYLIKTRGQQVTLSCSPISGHRSVSWYQQTPGQGLQFLFEYFSETQRNKGNFPGRFSGRQFSNSRSEMNVSTLELGDSALYLCASSPGPTNTGELFFGEGSRLTVL.

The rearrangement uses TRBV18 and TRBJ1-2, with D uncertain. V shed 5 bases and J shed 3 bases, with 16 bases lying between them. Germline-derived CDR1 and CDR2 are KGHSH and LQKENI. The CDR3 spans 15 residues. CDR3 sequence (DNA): TGTGCCAGCTCATCAAAAGGGTGGCAGGACTATGGCTACACCTTC. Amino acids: CASSSKGWQDYGYTF.

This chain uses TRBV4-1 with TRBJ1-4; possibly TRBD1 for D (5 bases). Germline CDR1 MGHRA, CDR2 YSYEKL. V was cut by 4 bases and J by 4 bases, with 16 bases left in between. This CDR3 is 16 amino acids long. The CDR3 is CASSLSEGTGNEKLFF. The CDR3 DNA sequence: TGCGCCAGCAGCCTATCGGAAGGGACGGGTAATGAAAAACTGTTTTTT.

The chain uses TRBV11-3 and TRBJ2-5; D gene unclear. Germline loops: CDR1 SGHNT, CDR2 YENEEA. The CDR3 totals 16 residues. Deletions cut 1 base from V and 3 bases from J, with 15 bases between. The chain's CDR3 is CASSLGAQVYEETQYF. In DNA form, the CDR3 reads TGTGCCAGCAGCTTAGGGGCTCAGGTTTATGAAGAGACCCAGTACTTC.

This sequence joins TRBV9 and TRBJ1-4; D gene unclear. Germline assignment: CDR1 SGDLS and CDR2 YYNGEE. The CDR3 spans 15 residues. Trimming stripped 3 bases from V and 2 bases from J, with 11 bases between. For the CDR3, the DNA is TGTGCCAGCAGCGAAGGACCCCGGACTAATGAAAAACTGTTTTTT. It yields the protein CASSEGPRTNEKLFF.